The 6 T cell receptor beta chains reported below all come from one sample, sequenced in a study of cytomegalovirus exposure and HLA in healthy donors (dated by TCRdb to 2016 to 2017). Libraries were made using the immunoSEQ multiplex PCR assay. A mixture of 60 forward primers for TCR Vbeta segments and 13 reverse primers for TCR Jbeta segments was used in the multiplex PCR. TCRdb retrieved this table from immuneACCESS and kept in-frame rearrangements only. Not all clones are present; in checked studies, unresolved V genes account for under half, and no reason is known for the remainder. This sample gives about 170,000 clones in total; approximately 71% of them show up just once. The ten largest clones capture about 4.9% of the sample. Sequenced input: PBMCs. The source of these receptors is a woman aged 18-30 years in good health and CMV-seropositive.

The CDR3 DNA sequence: TGTGCCAGCAGCTCTCCCGGGATAAATTATGGCTACACCTTC. Protein: CASSSPGINYGYTF. The rearrangement joins TRBV7-9 to TRBJ1-2; D is unclear. Trimming cost V 4 bases and J 5 bases, with 14 bases left between them. Germline CDR1 and CDR2: SEHNR and FQNEAQ (reference sequence). The CDR3 has 14 amino acids. Filled out from reference TRBV7-9 and TRBJ1-2, the complete variable domain reads DTGVSQNPRHKITKRGQNVTFRCDPISEHNRLYWYRQTLGQGPEFLTYFQNEAQLEKSRLLSDRFSAERPKGSFSTLEIQRTEQGDSAMYLCASSSPGINYGYTFGSGTRLTVV.

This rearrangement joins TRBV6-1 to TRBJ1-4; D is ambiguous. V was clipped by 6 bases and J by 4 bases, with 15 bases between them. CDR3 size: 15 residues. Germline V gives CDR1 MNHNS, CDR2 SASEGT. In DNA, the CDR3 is TGTGCCAGCAGGGGAGGAGGGTCGGTTAATGAAAAACTGTTTTTT. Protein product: CASRGGGSVNEKLFF.

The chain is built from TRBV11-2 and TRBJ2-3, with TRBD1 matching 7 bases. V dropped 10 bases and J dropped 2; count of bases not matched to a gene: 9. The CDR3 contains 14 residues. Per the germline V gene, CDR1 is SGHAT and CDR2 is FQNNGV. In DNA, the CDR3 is TGTGCCACTACCCGGACAGGTTTCACAGATACGCAGTATTTT. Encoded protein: CATTRTGFTDTQYF.

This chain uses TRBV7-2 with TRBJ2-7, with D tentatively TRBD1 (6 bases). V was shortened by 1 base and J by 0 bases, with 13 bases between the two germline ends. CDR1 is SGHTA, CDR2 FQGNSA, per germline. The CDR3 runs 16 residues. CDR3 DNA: TGTGCCAGCAGCTTAGTTTCAGGGGATAACTCCTACGAGCAGTACTTC. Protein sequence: CASSLVSGDNSYEQYF.

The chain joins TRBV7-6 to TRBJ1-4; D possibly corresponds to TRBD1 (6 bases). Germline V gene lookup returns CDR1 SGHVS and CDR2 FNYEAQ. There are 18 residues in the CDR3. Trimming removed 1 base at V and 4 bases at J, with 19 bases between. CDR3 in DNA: TGTGCCAGCAGCTTAGATCCTGACAGGTTCGAAATTAATGAAAAACTGTTTTTT. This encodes CASSLDPDRFEINEKLFF. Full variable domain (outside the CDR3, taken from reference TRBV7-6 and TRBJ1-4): GAGVSQSPRYKVTKRGQDVALRCDPISGHVSLYWYRQALGQGPEFLTYFNYEAQQDKSGLPNDRFSAERPEGSISTLTIQRTEQRDSAMYRCASSLDPDRFEINEKLFFGSGTQLSVL.

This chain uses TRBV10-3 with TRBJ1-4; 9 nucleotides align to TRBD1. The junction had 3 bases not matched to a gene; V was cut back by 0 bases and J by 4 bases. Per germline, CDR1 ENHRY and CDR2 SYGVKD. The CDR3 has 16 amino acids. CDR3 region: CAISESTGQGNEKLFF. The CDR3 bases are TGTGCCATCAGTGAGTCTACGGGACAGGGTAATGAAAAACTGTTTTTT.